This T cell receptor beta chain was captured by sequencing in a study of Ad26.COV2.S vaccination and SARS-CoV-2 variants (dated by TCRdb to about 2021). About the investigation overall: Vaccine-arm donors were drawn from COV1001, a multicentre, randomized, double-blind, placebo-controlled phase I-IIa trial of Ad26.COV2.S in healthy adults. Ad26.COV2.S was given intramuscularly at 5x10^10 or 1x10^11 viral particles, as a single shot or as two shots 56 days apart. The specificity and breadth of SARS-CoV-2-reactive T cell receptors after Ad26.COV2.S vaccination were assessed by TCRbeta repertoire sequencing. The TCR-sequenced set comprised approximately 30 samples: some 19 Ad26.COV2.S vaccine recipients, 5 placebo recipients and 8 SARS-CoV-2 convalescent individuals. Trial participants were randomized into five groups of five, in which low-dose or high-dose Ad26.COV2.S was given once or twice, or placebo was given on both occasions. Blinding of investigators to trial group allocation was maintained during experiments and outcome assessment. General conclusions and limits of the study: Non-spike TCR breadth was comparable between vaccine and placebo recipients, consistent with the vaccine containing only spike. After vaccination, substantial breadth of spike-specific CD8+ and CD4+ T cell responses was reported. The authors noted that total T cell responses may have been underestimated by the TCR breadth and depth analyses. Higher spike-specific TCR breadth was observed in Ad26.COV2.S recipients than in placebo recipients (P = 0.0014). The study lacked the statistical power to compare responses across vaccine doses or regimens.

TCRbeta CDR3 regions were sequenced with the immunoSEQ Assay. After extraction, genomic DNA underwent amplification by bias-controlled multiplex PCR, followed by high-throughput sequencing. The study's own analysis went as follows. Collapsing and filtering of sequences were performed to quantify the absolute abundance of each unique TCRbeta CDR3 region. T cell fraction was estimated by normalizing TCRbeta template counts to usable DNA, with usable DNA measured through amplification of reference genes found in all nucleated cells. Repertoire TCRs were annotated as SARS-CoV-2-specific when V gene, CDR3 amino acid sequence and J gene were exactly matched to a known reactive TCR set. The reference SARS-CoV-2 TCR set was obtained from MIRA and was filtered for enrichment in COVID-19-positive ImmuneCODE repertoires, whereby public or cross-reactive TCRs were removed. Using the MIRA antigens, annotated TCRs were further analysed by specific ORF or by position within an ORF. Depth was the summed frequency of annotated unique rearrangements, while breadth was defined as annotated unique rearrangements over total unique productive rearrangements. Two-sided Wilcoxon rank-sum tests were applied when comparing TCR breadth between groups. As stored in TCRdb, this immuneACCESS dataset retains in-frame rearrangements with V and J assigned. A fraction of the clones does not appear; measured against another copy, unresolved V genes explain less than half of the discrepancy, and the remainder lacks a known reason. The D gene and trimming were derived from the DNA, and the V and J assignments and clone size from that table. Across this sample there are 400,000 to 450,000 clones, with around 92% seen only once. The ten largest clones represent more than 1.5% of the sample.

V drops 0 bases and J drops 3 bases, leaving 16 bases in between. Taken from the germline V gene (reference sequence), the CDR1 and CDR2 loops are SGHKS and YYEKEE. The CDR3 covers 16 residues, taking in both the cysteine and the phenylalanine. Only the CDR3 DNA stays, 48 bases, in frame from base 1. In regard to this clone: Its antigen is currently not known. Base-call qualities are not available, and no considerably larger clone is one nucleotide away.

What the treatment or condition label conveys for this sample: around 19 received Ad26.COV2.S at low or high dose, single or two shots; about 5 received placebo; per-sample allocation not given. Repertoires of vaccine and placebo recipients were sequenced from samples taken on day 63 after the first injection. Cohort 1b enrolled around 24 adults aged 18-55 years at a single site in Boston, USA, between 29 July and 7 August 2020. Ad26.COV2.S was a replication-incompetent adenovirus type 26 vector that expressed a prefusion-stabilized SARS-CoV-2 spike protein derived from the original Wuhan strain. The sample was peripheral blood, taken in a trial of Ad26.COV2.S vaccine versus placebo. This TCR was sampled from a person between 18 and 60 years old who received the Ad26.COV2.S COVID-19 vaccine or a placebo. The chain couples TRBV5-5 to TRBJ2-7, and the D gene may be TRBD1, 6 bases matching. The CDR3 here reads CASSLAGGQSVYEQYF. Read as DNA, the sequence is TGTGCCAGCAGCTTGGCCGGTGGACAGTCCGTCTACGAGCAGTACTTC.